This entry features one T cell receptor (beta chain) sequence. Treatment defined: preoperative locoregional IRX-2 cytokine immunotherapy. Preoperative locoregional IRX-2 cytokine immunotherapy was tested in the phase Ib source study. This sample stems from a study of preoperative IRX-2 immunotherapy in early breast cancer. The assay was immunoSEQ multiplex PCR, and TCRdb's table has in-frame clones only and misses some. The table includes fewer than 25,000 clones, around 81% detected once. Trimming took 1 base from V and 6 from J, leaving 17 bases between them. From germline, CDR1 is SGHDN and CDR2 FVKESK. The CDR3 extends over 16 amino acids.

The starting material was lymph node tissue, obtained after IRX-2 immunotherapy. This TCR derives from a human donor with breast cancer. The rearrangement uses TRBV14 and TRBJ2-3; no firm D call. DNA for the CDR3: TGTGCCAGCAGCCAAGTGGTCCACGAGTACTGGGATACGCAGTATTTT. Translation gives CASSQVVHEYWDTQYF.